Listed here are 23 T cell receptor beta chains from one sample, sequenced in a study of identical twins. In TCRdb, the 5' RACE reads were re-called with MiXCR into one record per CDR3 protein. The sample lists around 370,000 distinct CDR3 sequences, around 9.7% occurring once. Sequencing input: naive T cells sorted from blood. Source of these receptors: a woman between 45 and 65 years old in good health.

The V gene is TRBV11-2, the J gene TRBJ2-2; 9 nucleotides align to TRBD2. Germline lookup yields CDR1 SGHAT and CDR2 FQNNGV. The CDR3 covers 16 residues. V shed 1 base, J shed 8 bases, and the junction held 8 bases outside the gene matches. For the CDR3, the DNA is TGTGCCAGCAGCTTAGTGGCTAGCGGGATTGGAGGGGAGCTGTTTTTT. Its translation: CASSLVASGIGGELFF.

The chain uses TRBV30 and TRBJ1-3, with D unresolved. Germline CDR1 and CDR2: GTSNPN and SVGIG (reference sequence). The CDR3 is 13 residues long. With 1 base removed from V and 2 bases from J, the gap between germline ends came to 6 bases. The CDR3 DNA reads TGTGCCTGGAGTGAGACAACTGGAAACACCATATATTTT. It is translated as CAWSETTGNTIYF.

This clonotype has a handful of counts. The genes are TRBV5-1 and TRBJ2-3; 11 bases are shared with TRBD2. Losses at the gene ends were 2 bases for V and 7 bases for J; bases not matched to a gene: 9. CDR1 and CDR2 from the germline V gene are SGHRS and YFSETQ. The CDR3 sequence is 16 residues long. The CDR3 DNA is TGCGCCAGCAGCTTCCCGCGGACTAGCGGGCCGAATACGCAGTATTTT. Translation gives CASSFPRTSGPNTQYF. Drawing the rest from reference TRBV5-1 and TRBJ2-3, the complete variable domain is KAGVTQTPRYLIKTRGQQVTLSCSPISGHRSVSWYQQTPGQGLQFLFEYFSETQRNKGNFPGRFSGRQFSNSRSEMNVSTLELGDSALYLCASSFPRTSGPNTQYFGPGTRLTVL.

This clonotype has at least ten counts. The V call is TRBV7-9, the J call TRBJ2-7; 8 nucleotides align to TRBD2. The trim removed 7 bases at V and 4 bases at J, leaving 6 bases unmatched. CDR3 length: 13 residues. Germline V gene lookup returns CDR1 SEHNR and CDR2 FQNEAQ (reference sequence). CDR3 amino acids: CASTVSGKYEQYV. CDR3 sequence (DNA): TGTGCCAGCACCGTTAGCGGGAAGTACGAGCAGTACGTC.

This clonotype was found a few times. This rearrangement joins TRBV30 to TRBJ1-1; no clear D. The CDR3 has 13 residues. The germline gives CDR1 GTSNPN, CDR2 SVGIG (reference sequence). Deletions cut 4 bases from V and 0 bases from J, with 9 bases between. The CDR3 spells CAWKRAVNTEAFF. The DNA of the CDR3 is TGTGCCTGGAAGAGGGCGGTGAACACTGAAGCTTTCTTT. The complete variable domain, with remaining parts taken from reference TRBV30 and TRBJ1-1, reads SQTIHQWPATLVQPVGSPLSLECTVEGTSNPNLYWYRQAAGRGLQLLFYSVGIGQISSEVPQNLSASRPQDRQFILSSKKLLLSDSGFYLCAWKRAVNTEAFFGQGTRLTVV.

The chain combines TRBV10-3 with TRBJ1-1; D uncertain. V was trimmed by 1 base and J by 0 bases, leaving 12 bases between them. Germline V gives CDR1 ENHRY, CDR2 SYGVKD. CDR3 length: 16 residues. The CDR3 coding sequence is TGTGCCATCAGTGAGTGGCAGGTCGGCATGAACACTGAAGCTTTCTTT. It translates to CAISEWQVGMNTEAFF.

Only a few counts were recorded for this clonotype. The genes are TRBV7-8 and TRBJ1-2; 7 bases are a match to TRBD1. The V and J ends lost 5 bases and 3 bases, in that order; junction bases with no gene match: 6. The CDR3 loop spans 14 amino acids. CDR1 and CDR2 (germline): SGHVS, FQNEAQ. CDR3 sequence: CASSQGVGDYGYTF. CDR3 sequence (DNA): TGTGCCAGCAGCCAGGGGGTGGGCGACTATGGCTACACCTTC. Full variable domain (remainder filled in from reference TRBV7-8 and TRBJ1-2): GAGVSQSPRYKVAKRGQDVALRCDPISGHVSLFWYQQALGQGPEFLTYFQNEAQLDKSGLPSDRFFAERPEGSVSTLKIQRTQQEDSAVYLCASSQGVGDYGYTFGSGTRLTVV.

This clonotype came up many times. The rearrangement links TRBV27 to TRBJ1-2; possible D gene TRBD1, 5 bases. This CDR3 contains 15 residues. Germline V gene lookup returns CDR1 MNHEY and CDR2 SMNVEV (reference sequence). Trimming cost V 0 bases and J 5 bases, with 13 bases left between them. CDR3 coding DNA: TGTGCCAGCAGTTTATCCCCGGGACGGCTTTATGGCTACACCTTC. It translates to CASSLSPGRLYGYTF.

There are many counts of this clonotype. The V gene is TRBV4-1, the J gene TRBJ2-1, with 7 bases aligning to TRBD2. Germline values: CDR1 MGHRA, CDR2 YSYEKL. The V gene end was trimmed by 0 bases and the J gene end by 4 bases; junction bases not matched to a gene: 9. The CDR3 consists of 17 residues. CDR3 residues: CASSQDPASGAYNEQFF. The CDR3 bases are TGCGCCAGCAGCCAAGATCCGGCTAGCGGAGCGTACAATGAGCAGTTCTTC.

This clonotype turned up a few times. V gene TRBV12-3 or TRBV12-4 combines with J gene TRBJ2-5, with 10 nucleotides matching TRBD1. This CDR3 has 16 amino acids. After removal of 5 bases from V and 4 bases from J, the junction contained 10 bases not matched to a gene. As DNA, the CDR3 is TGTGCCAGCAGTCTCCGACAGGGGGCGCGGGTAGAGACCCAGTACTTC. This codes for CASSLRQGARVETQYF.

This clonotype came up a few times. The chain joins TRBV5-1 to TRBJ1-1, with D unclear. The CDR3 runs 15 residues. From germline, CDR1 is SGHRS and CDR2 YFSETQ. The V gene lost 0 bases and the J gene lost 3 bases, with 12 bases spanning the gap. CDR3 residues: CASSLGRRRYTEAFF. The CDR3 nucleotides are TGCGCCAGCAGCTTGGGACGGCGGCGGTACACTGAAGCTTTCTTT.

The chain employs TRBV6-6 and TRBJ2-5, with 7 bases fitting TRBD2. Germline CDR1 is MNHNY and CDR2 is SVGAGI (reference sequence). This CDR3 comprises 16 residues. With 6 bases clipped from V and 2 bases from J, the junction kept 12 bases outside the gene matches. The CDR3 reads CASSSSLAEDQETQYF. The CDR3 DNA sequence: TGTGCCAGCAGCTCTTCCCTAGCGGAGGATCAAGAGACCCAGTACTTC.

The V gene is TRBV18, the J gene TRBJ1-1, with D possibly being TRBD1 (5 bases). The length of the CDR3 is 17 residues. Germline CDR1 KGHSH, CDR2 LQKENI. V was trimmed by 4 bases and J by 5 bases, leaving 23 bases between them. CDR3 in DNA: TGTGCCAGCTCACGAAAGCATGGGGCCACCTTGGATACTGAAGCTTTCTTT. Translation: CASSRKHGATLDTEAFF.

This clonotype was detected ten times or more. The DNA for the CDR3 is TGCGCCAGCAGTGGAGCGGCTAACACTGAAGCTTTCTTT. It codes for CASSGAANTEAFF. The chain has TRBV5-1 and TRBJ1-1; D is uncertain. The CDR3 has 13 residues. Germline CDR1 SGHRS, CDR2 YFSETQ. Trimming took off 5 bases at V and 2 bases at J, with 10 bases between the two ends.

This chain connects TRBV29-1 to TRBJ1-2; 7 bases match TRBD1. Per the germline V gene, CDR1 is SQVTM and CDR2 is ANQGSEA. The CDR3 is 12 residues long. V lost 8 bases and J lost 6; bases outside the gene matches: 9. CDR3 amino acids: CSLQTGRDGYTF. The DNA of the CDR3 is TGCAGCCTTCAGACAGGGAGGGATGGCTACACCTTC. The whole variable domain, filled in from reference TRBV29-1 and TRBJ1-2, reads SAVISQKPSRDICQRGTSLTIQCQVDSQVTMMFWYRQQPGQSLTLIATANQGSEATYESGFVIDKFPISRPNLTFSTLTVSNMSPEDSSIYLCSLQTGRDGYTFGSGTRLTVV.

This clonotype occurred many times. CDR3 loop: CASSFRGDNQPQHF. CDR3 DNA sequence: TGTGCCAGCAGTTTCCGGGGGGACAATCAGCCCCAGCATTTT. This chain joins TRBV27 and TRBJ1-5; the D gene is possibly TRBD1 (5 bases). This CDR3 contains 14 residues. Germline-derived CDR1 and CDR2 are MNHEY and SMNVEV (reference sequence). The V end was cut by 3 bases, the J end by 3 bases, with 9 bases between.

The rearrangement uses TRBV29-1 and TRBJ2-7, with D unclear. The germline V gene has CDR1 SQVTM and CDR2 ANQGSEA. Trimming took 4 bases from V and 2 from J, leaving 12 bases between them. The CDR3 extends over 13 amino acids. CDR3 DNA sequence: TGCAGCGTTGTGGTCGGCGGAACCTACGAGCAGTACGTC. It specifies CSVVVGGTYEQYV.

This clonotype was counted only a few times. This chain connects TRBV2 to TRBJ1-1, with D uncertain. This CDR3 contains 13 residues. Trimming left V 9 bases short and J 2 bases short, with 13 bases between. CDR1 is SNHLY, CDR2 FYNNEI, per germline. The CDR3 bases are TGTGCCAGTGCAGGCGTCAGAAACACTGAAGCTTTCTTT. Its translation: CASAGVRNTEAFF.

This clonotype was counted many times. The V call is TRBV21-1, the J call TRBJ2-1. TRBV21-1 is labeled a pseudogene. The CDR3 has 14 residues. The CDR3 DNA reads TGTGCCAGCAGCCCCAGAAGGCGGCCGAATGAGCAGTTCTTC. This codes for CASSPRRRPNEQFF.

The rearrangement joins TRBV29-1 to TRBJ2-7; tentative D call: TRBD2 (6 bases). This CDR3 spans 14 amino acids. V gave up 7 bases and J gave up 2 bases, with 18 bases separating them. Per the germline V gene, CDR1 is SQVTM and CDR2 is ANQGSEA. The DNA for the CDR3 is TGCAGCGCACGGGTGGCGGGAAAGACCTACGAGCAGTACTTC. Residues: CSARVAGKTYEQYF.

The rearrangement joins TRBV30 to TRBJ2-1, with D hard to call. Trimming took off 5 bases at V and 8 bases at J, with 7 bases between the two ends. CDR1 is GTSNPN, CDR2 SVGIG, per germline (reference sequence). This CDR3 is 10 amino acids long. Here the CDR3 reads CAWGGDEQFF. The CDR3 nucleotides are TGTGCCTGGGGTGGGGATGAGCAGTTCTTC.

The V gene is TRBV30, the J gene TRBJ2-5, with D tentatively TRBD1 (5 bases). Germline V lookup: CDR1 GTSNPN, CDR2 SVGIG (reference sequence). The CDR3 totals 11 residues. The V and J ends lost 8 bases and 3 bases respectively, with 10 bases between them. This chain's CDR3 is CARTTEETQYF. The CDR3 region has the DNA TGTGCCAGGACGACAGAAGAGACCCAGTACTTC.

This clonotype was found a few times. The rearrangement uses TRBV4-1 and TRBJ2-3; 13 positions agree with TRBD2. V lost 3 bases to trimming and J lost 2 bases; unmatched junction nucleotides: 5. The CDR3 length is 17 residues. CDR1 is MGHRA and CDR2 is YSYEKL in the germline V gene. In DNA, the CDR3 is TGCGCCAGCAGCCACGGACTAGCGGGAGTTCTCACAGATACGCAGTATTTT. As protein: CASSHGLAGVLTDTQYF.